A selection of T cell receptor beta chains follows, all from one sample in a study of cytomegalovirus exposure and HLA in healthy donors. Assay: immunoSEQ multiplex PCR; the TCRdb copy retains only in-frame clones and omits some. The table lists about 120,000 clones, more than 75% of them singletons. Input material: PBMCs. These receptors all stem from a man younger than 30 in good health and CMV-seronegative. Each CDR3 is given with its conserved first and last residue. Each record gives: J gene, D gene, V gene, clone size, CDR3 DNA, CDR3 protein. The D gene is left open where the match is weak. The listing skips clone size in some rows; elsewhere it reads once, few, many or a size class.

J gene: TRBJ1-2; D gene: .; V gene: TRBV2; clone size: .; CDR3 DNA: TGTGCCAGGGGTCAGGGATACTATGGCTACACCTTC; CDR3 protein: CARGQGYYGYTF
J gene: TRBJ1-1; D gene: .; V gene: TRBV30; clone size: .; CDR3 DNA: TGTGCCTGGAGTGGACAGGTCGAAGCTTTCTTT; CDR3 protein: CAWSGQVEAFF
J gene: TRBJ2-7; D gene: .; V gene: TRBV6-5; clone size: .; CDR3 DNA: TGTGCCAGCAGTCCCCGTCCTATCGGGTACGAGCAGTACTTC; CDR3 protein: CASSPRPIGYEQYF
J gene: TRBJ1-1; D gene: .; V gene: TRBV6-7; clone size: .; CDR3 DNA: TGTGCCAGCAGTTACGCGCCCGGGACATGCACTGAAGCTTTCTTT; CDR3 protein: CASSYAPGTCTEAFF
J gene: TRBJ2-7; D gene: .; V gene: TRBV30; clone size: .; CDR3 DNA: TGTGCCTGGAGTGTATACCGGGACGAGCAGTACTTC; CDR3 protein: CAWSVYRDEQYF
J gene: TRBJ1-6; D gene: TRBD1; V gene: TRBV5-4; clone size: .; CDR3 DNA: TGTGCCAGCAGCCCCTCCGGAGTTCACAGGGGGCAAAATTCACCCCTCCACTTT; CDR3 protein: CASSPSGVHRGQNSPLHF
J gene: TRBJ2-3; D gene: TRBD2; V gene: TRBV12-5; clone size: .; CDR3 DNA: TGTGCTAGTGTGTCGGGAGGGCCTATAGGTACGCAGTATTTT; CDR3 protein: CASVSGGPIGTQYF
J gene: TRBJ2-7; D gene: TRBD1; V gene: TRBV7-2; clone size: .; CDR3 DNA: TGTGCCAGCAGACTAAGGACAGGGGCAGAGCAGTACTTC; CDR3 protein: CASRLRTGAEQYF
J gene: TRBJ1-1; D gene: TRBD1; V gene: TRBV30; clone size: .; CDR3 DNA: TGTGCCTGGAGTGTAGGGGACAGGGGGCGAACTGAAGCTTTCTTT; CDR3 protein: CAWSVGDRGRTEAFF
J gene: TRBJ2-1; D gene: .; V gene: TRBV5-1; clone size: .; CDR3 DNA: TGCGCCAGCAGCTCCGGAACTAGGAGCTCCTACAATGAGCAGTTCTTC; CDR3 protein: CASSSGTRSSYNEQFF
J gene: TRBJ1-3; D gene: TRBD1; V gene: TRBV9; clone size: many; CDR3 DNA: TGTGCCAGCAGCGTATATTGGGGACAGGGTATTGGAGAAAGAAACACCATATATTTT; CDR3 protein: CASSVYWGQGIGERNTIYF
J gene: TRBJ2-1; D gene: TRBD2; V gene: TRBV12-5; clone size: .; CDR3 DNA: TGTGCTAGTGATGAGCGGGGGGGTAGCTATGAGCAGTTCTTC; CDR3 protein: CASDERGGSYEQFF
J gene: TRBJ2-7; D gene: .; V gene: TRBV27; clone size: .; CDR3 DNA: TGTGCCAGCAGTCCGAGCGGGTCGGTCTCCTACGAGCAGTACTTC; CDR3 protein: CASSPSGSVSYEQYF
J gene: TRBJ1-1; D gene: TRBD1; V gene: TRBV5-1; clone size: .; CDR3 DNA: TGCGCCAGCACCCGAGAACAGGGGGCGCCTGAAGCTTTCTTT; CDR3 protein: CASTREQGAPEAFF
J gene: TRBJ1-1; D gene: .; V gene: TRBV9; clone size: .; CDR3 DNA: TGTGCCAGCAGCGTAGAACAGATGAACACTGAAGCTTTCTTT; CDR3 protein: CASSVEQMNTEAFF